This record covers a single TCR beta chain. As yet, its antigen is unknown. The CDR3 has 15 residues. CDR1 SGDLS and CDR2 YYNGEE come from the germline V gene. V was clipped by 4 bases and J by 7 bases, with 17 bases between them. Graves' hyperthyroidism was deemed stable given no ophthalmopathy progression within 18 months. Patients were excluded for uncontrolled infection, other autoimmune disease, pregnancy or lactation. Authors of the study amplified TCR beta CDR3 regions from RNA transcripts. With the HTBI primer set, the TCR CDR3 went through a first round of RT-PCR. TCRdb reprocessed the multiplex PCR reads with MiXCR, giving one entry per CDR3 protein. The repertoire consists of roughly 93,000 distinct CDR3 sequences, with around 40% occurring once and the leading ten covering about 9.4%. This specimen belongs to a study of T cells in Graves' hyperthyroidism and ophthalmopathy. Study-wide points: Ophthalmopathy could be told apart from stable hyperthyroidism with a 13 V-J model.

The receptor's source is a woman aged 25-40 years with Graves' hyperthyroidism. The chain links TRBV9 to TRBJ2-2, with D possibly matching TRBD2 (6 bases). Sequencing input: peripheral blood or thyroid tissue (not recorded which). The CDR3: CASSQVSGVDGELFF. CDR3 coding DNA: TGTGCCAGCAGCCAAGTTTCGGGGGTTGACGGGGAGCTGTTTTTT.